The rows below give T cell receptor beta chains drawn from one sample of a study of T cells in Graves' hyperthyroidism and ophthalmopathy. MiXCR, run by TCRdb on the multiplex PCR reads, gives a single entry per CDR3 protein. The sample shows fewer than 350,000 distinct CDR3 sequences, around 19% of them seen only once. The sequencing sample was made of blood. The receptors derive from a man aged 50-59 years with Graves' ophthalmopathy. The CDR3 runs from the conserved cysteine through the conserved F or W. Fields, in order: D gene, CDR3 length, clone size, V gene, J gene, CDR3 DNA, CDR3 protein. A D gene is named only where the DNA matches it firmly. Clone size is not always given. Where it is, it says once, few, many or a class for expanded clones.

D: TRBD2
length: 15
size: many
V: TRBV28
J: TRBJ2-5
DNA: TGTGCCAGCGGTTTCGGGACTAGCGGGACTGTGACCCAGTACTTC
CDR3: CASGFGTSGTVTQYF

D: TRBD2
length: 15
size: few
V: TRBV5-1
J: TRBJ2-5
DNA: TGCGCCAGCAGTCAGGGACTAGAGCCAGGGGAGACCCAGTACTTC
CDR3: CASSQGLEPGETQYF

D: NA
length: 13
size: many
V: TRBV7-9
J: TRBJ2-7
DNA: TGTGCCAGCAGCTTGTCGGGCGGCCGGGAGCAGTACTTC
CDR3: CASSLSGGREQYF

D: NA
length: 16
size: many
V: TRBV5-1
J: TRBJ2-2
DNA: TGCGCCAGCAGCGTGACGACTACCAGGGACACCGGGGAGCTGTTTTTT
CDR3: CASSVTTTRDTGELFF

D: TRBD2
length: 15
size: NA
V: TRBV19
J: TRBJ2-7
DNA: TGTGCCAGTAGTTCCGGCGCGGGAGGCTCCTACGAGCAGTACTTC
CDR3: CASSSGAGGSYEQYF

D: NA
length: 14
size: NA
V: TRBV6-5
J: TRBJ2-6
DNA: TGTGCCAGCAGTTACTACCCTGGGGCCAACGTCCTGACTTTC
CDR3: CASSYYPGANVLTF

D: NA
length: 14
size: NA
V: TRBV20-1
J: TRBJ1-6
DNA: TGCAGTGCTAAGACCGGGACCGTGAGTTCACCCCTCCACTTT
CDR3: CSAKTGTVSSPLHF

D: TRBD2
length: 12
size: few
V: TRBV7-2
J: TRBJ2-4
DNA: TGTGCCGCGAGGACTAGCGGAAACATTCAGTACTTC
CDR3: CAARTSGNIQYF

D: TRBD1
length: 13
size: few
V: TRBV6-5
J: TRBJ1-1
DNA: TGTGCCAGCAGTTACCCGGGACAGTATGAAGCTTTCTTT
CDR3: CASSYPGQYEAFF

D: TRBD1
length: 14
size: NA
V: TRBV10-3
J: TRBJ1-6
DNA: TGTGCCATCAAAGGACAGGGGGAAAATTCACCCCTCCACTTT
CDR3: CAIKGQGENSPLHF

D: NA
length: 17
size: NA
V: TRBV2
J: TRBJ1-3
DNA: NA
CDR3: CASRPTEQYFGPGTIYF

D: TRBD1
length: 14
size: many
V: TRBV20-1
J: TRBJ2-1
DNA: TGCAGTGCCAGGGACAGGGTATCCTACAATGAGCAGTTCTTC
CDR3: CSARDRVSYNEQFF

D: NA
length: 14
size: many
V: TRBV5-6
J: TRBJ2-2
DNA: TGTGCCAGCAGAGTGACAGGAAGGGTCGGGGAGCTGTTTTTT
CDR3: CASRVTGRVGELFF

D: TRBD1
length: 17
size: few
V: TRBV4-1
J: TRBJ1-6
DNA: TGCGCCAGCAGCCCTCCCGGGACAGGGGGGGGGAATTCACCCCTCCACTTT
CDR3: CASSPPGTGGGNSPLHF

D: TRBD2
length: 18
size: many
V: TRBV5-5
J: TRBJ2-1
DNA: TGTGCCAGCAGCTTAGGACTAGCGGGAGAGAGGGGTTACAATGAGCAGTTCTTC
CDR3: CASSLGLAGERGYNEQFF

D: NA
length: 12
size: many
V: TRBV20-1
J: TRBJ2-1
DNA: TGCAGTGCCCGGCCGTCTTGGAATGAGCAGTTCTTC
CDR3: CSARPSWNEQFF

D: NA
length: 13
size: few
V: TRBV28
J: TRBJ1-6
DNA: TGTGCCAGCAATCCTAGGGGCGGGTCGGCCCTCCACTTT
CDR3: CASNPRGGSALHF

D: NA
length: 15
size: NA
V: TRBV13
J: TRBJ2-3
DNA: TGTGCCAGCAACCGGAGGATCGGGGGCACAGATACGCAGTATTTT
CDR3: CASNRRIGGTDTQYF

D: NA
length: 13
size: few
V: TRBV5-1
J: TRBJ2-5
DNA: TGCGCCAGCAGCGGGGATGTCTGGGAGACCCAGTACTTC
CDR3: CASSGDVWETQYF

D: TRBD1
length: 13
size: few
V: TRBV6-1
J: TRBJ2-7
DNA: TGTGCCAGCAGTGAAGACAGGGGCATCGGGCAGTACTTC
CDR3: CASSEDRGIGQYF

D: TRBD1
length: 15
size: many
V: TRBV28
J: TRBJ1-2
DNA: TGTGCCAGCAGTTTACCAAGGGGGCTCGGCTATGGCTACACCTTC
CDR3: CASSLPRGLGYGYTF

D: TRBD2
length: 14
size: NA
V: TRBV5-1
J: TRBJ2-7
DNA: TGCGCCAGCAGCTTGAGTCGGGAGGAATACGAGCAGTACTTC
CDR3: CASSLSREEYEQYF

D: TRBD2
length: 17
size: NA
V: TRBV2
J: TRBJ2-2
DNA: TGTGCCAGCATACGGCTAGCGGGATTCGGGAACACCGGGGAGCCGTTTTTT
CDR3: CASIRLAGFGNTGEPFF

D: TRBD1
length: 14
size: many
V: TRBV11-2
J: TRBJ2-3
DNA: TGTGCCAGCAGCTTTGGACAGGATCCAGATACGCAGTATTTT
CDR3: CASSFGQDPDTQYF

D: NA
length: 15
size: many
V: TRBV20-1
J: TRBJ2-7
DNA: TGCAGTGCTAAACCGCGGGGTAACCTTTTCCACGAGCAGTACTTC
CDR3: CSAKPRGNLFHEQYF

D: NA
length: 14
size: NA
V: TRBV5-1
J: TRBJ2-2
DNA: TGCGCCAGCAGCGTCCAGGGCAACACCGGGGAGCTGTTTTTT
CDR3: CASSVQGNTGELFF

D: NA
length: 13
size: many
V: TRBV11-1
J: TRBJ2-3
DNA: TGTGCCAGCAGCTTAGGGACAGCGGGTACGCAGTATTTT
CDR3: CASSLGTAGTQYF

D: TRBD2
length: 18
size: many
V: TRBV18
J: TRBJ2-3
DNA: TGTGCCAGCTCACCGGGGCTTACTAGCGGGTATTGGAGAGATACGCAGTATTTT
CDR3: CASSPGLTSGYWRDTQYF

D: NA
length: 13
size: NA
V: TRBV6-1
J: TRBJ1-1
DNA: TGTCCAAGTCGACCAGGGTTCTCCACTGAAGCTTTCTTT
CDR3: CPSRPGFSTEAFF

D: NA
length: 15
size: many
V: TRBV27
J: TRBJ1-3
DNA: TGTGCCAGCAGTTTACTCCCGATCTCTGGAAACACCATATATTTT
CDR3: CASSLLPISGNTIYF

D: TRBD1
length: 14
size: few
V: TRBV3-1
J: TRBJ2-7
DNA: TGTGCCAGCAGCCAGAGGGGGCCTCCCTACGAGCAGTACTTC
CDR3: CASSQRGPPYEQYF

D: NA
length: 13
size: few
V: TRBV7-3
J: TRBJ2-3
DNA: TGTGCCAGCAGCGTCCAGACCACAGATACGCAGTATTTT
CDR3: CASSVQTTDTQYF

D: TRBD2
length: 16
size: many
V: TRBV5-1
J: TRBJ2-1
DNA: TGCGCCAGCCGCGATACCGGGACTAGCGGGAGTAATGAGCAGTTCTTC
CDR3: CASRDTGTSGSNEQFF

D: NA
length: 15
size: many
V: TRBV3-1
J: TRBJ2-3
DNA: TGTGCCAGCAGCCCCTCATGGGCTAGCACAGATACGCAGTATTTT
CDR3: CASSPSWASTDTQYF

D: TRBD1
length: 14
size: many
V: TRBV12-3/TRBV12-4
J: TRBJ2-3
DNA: TGTGCCAGCAGTTTGACAGGGGAATTAGATACGCAGTATTTT
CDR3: CASSLTGELDTQYF

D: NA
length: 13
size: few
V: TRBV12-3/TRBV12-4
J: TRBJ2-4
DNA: TGTGCCAGTCGGGGTGGAGCCAAAAACATTCAGTACTTC
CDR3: CASRGGAKNIQYF

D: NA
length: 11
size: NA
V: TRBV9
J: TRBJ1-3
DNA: TGTGCCTCTGGTCTGGGAAACACCATATATTTT
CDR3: CASGLGNTIYF

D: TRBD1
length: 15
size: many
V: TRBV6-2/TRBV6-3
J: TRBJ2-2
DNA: TGTGCCAGCAGGGGACAGATTCCTTACACCGGGGAGCTGTTTTTT
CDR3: CASRGQIPYTGELFF

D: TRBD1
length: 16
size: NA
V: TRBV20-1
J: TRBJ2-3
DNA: TGCAGTGCTAGAGATGCCTCCAGGGGGAGCACAGATACGCAGTATTTT
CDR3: CSARDASRGSTDTQYF

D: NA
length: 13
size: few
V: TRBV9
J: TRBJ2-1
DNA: TGTGCCAGCAGCGTTAGCGTGGGCAATGAGCAGTTCTTC
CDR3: CASSVSVGNEQFF

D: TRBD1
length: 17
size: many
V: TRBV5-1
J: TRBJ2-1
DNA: TGCGCCAGCAGCCTTAATCTCAACAGGGGGCGGGACAATGAGCAGTTCTTC
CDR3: CASSLNLNRGRDNEQFF

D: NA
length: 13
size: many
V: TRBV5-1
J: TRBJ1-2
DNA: TGCGCCAGCAGCTTGGGGGCCGGCTATGGCTACACCTTC
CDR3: CASSLGAGYGYTF

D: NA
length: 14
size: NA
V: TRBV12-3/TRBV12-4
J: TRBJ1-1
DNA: TGTGCCAGCAGTTTTGGACAGATGAACACTGAAGCTTTCTTT
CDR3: CASSFGQMNTEAFF

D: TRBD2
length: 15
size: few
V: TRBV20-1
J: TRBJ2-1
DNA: TGCAGTGCTCCGGCCCTAGCGGGAGCGGGAAATGAGCAGTTCTTC
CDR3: CSAPALAGAGNEQFF

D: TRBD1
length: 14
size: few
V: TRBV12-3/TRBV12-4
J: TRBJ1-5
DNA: TGTGCCAGCAGTTTTACAGGGGGCAATCAGCCCCAGCATTTT
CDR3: CASSFTGGNQPQHF

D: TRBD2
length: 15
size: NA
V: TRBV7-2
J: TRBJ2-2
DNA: TGTGCCAGCAGCCGCCGGACTAGCGTCGGCGGGGAGCTGTTTTTT
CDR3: CASSRRTSVGGELFF

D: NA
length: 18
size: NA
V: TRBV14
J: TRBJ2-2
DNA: TGTGCCAGCAGCCAAGGAGACAGGAACTTGGGTAGCACCGGGGAGCTGTTTTTT
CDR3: CASSQGDRNLGSTGELFF

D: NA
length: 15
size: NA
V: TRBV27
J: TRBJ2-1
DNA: TGTGCCAGCTTAGGAGAGGGACTCCCCAGTGGTGAGCAGTTCTTC
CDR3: CASLGEGLPSGEQFF

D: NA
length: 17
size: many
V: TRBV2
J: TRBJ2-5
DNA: TGTGCCAGCTCACGGCGGAGCGGAGGAGGGGTGTTAGAGACCCAGTACTTC
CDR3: CASSRRSGGGVLETQYF

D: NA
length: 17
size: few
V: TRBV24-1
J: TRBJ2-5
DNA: TGTGCCACCAGTGATTTTGTCGGTGGGGGAGTGCAAGAGACCCAGTACTTC
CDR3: CATSDFVGGGVQETQYF